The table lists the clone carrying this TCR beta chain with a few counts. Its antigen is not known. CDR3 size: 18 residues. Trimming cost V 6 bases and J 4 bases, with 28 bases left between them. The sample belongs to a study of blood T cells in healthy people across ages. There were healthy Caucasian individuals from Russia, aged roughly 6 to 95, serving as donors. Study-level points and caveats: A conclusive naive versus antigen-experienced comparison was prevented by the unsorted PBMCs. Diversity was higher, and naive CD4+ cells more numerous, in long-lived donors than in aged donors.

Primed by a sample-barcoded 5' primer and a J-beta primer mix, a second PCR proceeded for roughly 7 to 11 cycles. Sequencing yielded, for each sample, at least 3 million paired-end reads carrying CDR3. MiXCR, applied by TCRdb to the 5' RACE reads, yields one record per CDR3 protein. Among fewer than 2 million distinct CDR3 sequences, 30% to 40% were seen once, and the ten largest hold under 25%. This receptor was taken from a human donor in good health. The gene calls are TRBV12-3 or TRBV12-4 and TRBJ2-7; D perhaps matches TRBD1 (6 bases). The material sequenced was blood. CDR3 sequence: CASRSDRAHDFKGYEQYF. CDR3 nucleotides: TGTGCCAGCAGATCGGACAGAGCCCACGATTTTAAAGGGTACGAGCAGTACTTC.